This record looks at one T cell receptor beta chain sequence and its context. What it binds is unknown. The entry originates in a study of T cells in tuberculosis. Broader study findings: Smaller distances to GMM-specific TCRs suggested their expansion in active tuberculosis.

This CDR3 spans 16 amino acids. Trimming took off 0 bases at V and 2 bases at J, with 12 bases between the two ends. The V gene's germline CDR1 is SGHKS and CDR2 YYEKEE (reference sequence). Clones were sequenced by immunoSEQ multiplex PCR, and TCRdb holds only the in-frame ones, with some missing. The table has 25,000 to 35,000 clones, around 89% seen once. The receptor comes from a donor aged 10-29 years with latent tuberculosis or without tuberculosis infection. Sequencing was performed on PBMCs. The chain combines TRBV5-5 with TRBJ1-3, with D possibly being TRBD1 (6 bases). The CDR3 DNA sequence: TGTGCCAGCAGCTTGGTTCCACAGGGTCCTGGAAACACCATATATTTT. Protein: CASSLVPQGPGNTIYF.